This T cell receptor beta chain derives from a study of blood T cell repertoires in COVID-19. Study information: Sites in the United States, Italy and Spain provided acute and convalescent COVID-19 samples.

Source study methods: It was from reference gene primer amplification that nucleated cell counts were estimated. Clones were sequenced by immunoSEQ multiplex PCR, and TCRdb holds only the in-frame ones, with some missing. The DNA gave D and trimming, while V, J and clone size come from that table. The sample consists of roughly 230,000 clones, about four fifths of them appearing once. Material for sequencing was peripheral blood. The receptor was derived from a man aged 45-60 years with active or convalescent COVID-19.

The CDR3 sequence is CASSPSGGQADTQYF. CDR3 DNA: TGTGCCAGCAGCCCCTCGGGGGGCCAGGCAGATACGCAGTATTTT. The genes are TRBV7-3 and TRBJ2-3; the D gene is possibly TRBD2 (7 bases). Trimming took off 5 bases at V and 4 bases at J, with 16 bases between the two ends. CDR3 length: 15 amino acids. Germline CDR1 and CDR2: SGHTA and FQGTGA.